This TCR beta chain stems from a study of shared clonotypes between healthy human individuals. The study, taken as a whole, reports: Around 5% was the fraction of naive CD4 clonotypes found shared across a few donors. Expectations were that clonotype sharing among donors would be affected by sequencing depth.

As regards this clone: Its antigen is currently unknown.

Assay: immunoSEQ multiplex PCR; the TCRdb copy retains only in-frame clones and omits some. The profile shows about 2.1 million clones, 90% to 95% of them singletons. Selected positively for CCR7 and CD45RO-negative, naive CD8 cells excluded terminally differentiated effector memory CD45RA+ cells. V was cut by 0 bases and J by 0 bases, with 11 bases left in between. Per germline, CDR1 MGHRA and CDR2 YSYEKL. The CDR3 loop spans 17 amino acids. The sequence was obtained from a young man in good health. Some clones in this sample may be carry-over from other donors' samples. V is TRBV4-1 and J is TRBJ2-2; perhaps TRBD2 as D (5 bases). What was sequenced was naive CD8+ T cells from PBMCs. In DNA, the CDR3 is TGCGCCAGCAGCCAAGATGGTCCGGGGTCGAACACCGGGGAGCTGTTTTTT. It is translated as CASSQDGPGSNTGELFF.